One sample yielded the 26 T cell receptor beta chains listed below, sequenced in a study of blood T cell repertoires in COVID-19. Assay used: immunoSEQ multiplex PCR; TCRdb lists only in-frame clones, some missing. The sample has 180,000 or so clones, about 87% seen once; the top ten hold roughly 2.6%. Specimen: peripheral blood. Receptors originate from a man in his forties or fifties with active or convalescent COVID-19.

The chain is built from TRBV6-6 and TRBJ1-5; D unresolved. Germline assignment: CDR1 MNHNY and CDR2 SVGAGI (reference sequence). Trimming took off 5 bases at V and 5 bases at J, with 10 bases between the two ends. The CDR3 is 13 residues long. The CDR3 sequence: CASSPSVYQPQHF. In nucleotides, the CDR3 is TGTGCCAGCAGTCCGTCGGTTTATCAGCCCCAGCATTTT.

The rearrangement joins TRBV4-2 to TRBJ2-1; unclear D gene. CDR3 size: 16 residues. Looked up from germline, CDR1 is LGHNA and CDR2 is YNFKEQ. Between the trimmed V and J ends, which lost 1 base and 4 bases, there was a span of 14 bases. The CDR3 loop reads CASSQGHPQLYNEQFF. CDR3 sequence (DNA): TGTGCCAGCAGCCAAGGGCATCCTCAATTATACAATGAGCAGTTCTTC.

This chain links TRBV5-4 with TRBJ1-4, with a possible D match to TRBD1 (5 bases). Germline loops: CDR1 SGHNT, CDR2 YYREEE (reference sequence). The CDR3 is 17 residues long. Trimming shortened V by 2 bases and J by 1 base, and 15 bases separated the two germline ends. The CDR3 DNA sequence: TGTGCCAGCAGCTTTCGGCAGGGTTCCCAAACTAATGAAAAACTGTTTTTT. Its translation: CASSFRQGSQTNEKLFF.

This chain uses TRBV4-2 with TRBJ1-1; no clear D. The CDR3 contains 15 residues. Trimming left V 0 bases short and J 7 bases short, with 15 bases between. Per germline, CDR1 LGHNA and CDR2 YNFKEQ. The CDR3: CASSQDLFGSGEAFF. Written as DNA, the CDR3 is TGTGCCAGCAGCCAAGATTTGTTCGGGAGTGGTGAAGCTTTCTTT.

The chain couples TRBV3-1 (or the pseudogene TRBV3-2) to TRBJ2-7, with D tentatively TRBD1 (5 bases). CDR1 is LGHDT and CDR2 is YNNKEL in the germline V gene (reference sequence). The CDR3 has 11 amino acids. The germline V and J ends were trimmed by 9 bases and 5 bases, with 11 bases remaining between them. This chain's CDR3 is CASQQGNEQYF. The CDR3 coding sequence is TGTGCCAGTCAGCAGGGTAACGAGCAGTACTTC.

The rearrangement joins TRBV5-8 to TRBJ1-4; 9 positions match TRBD1. This CDR3 contains 15 residues. The junction had 8 bases not matched to a gene; V was cut back by 3 bases and J by 8 bases. The germline V gene has CDR1 SGHTS and CDR2 YDEGEE. DNA for the CDR3: TGTGCCAGCAGCTGGCCTGGGACAGGGAAAGAAAAACTGTTTTTT. As protein: CASSWPGTGKEKLFF.

V usage is TRBV11-2 and J usage is TRBJ1-2; D gene uncertain. CDR1 is SGHAT, CDR2 FQNNGV, per germline. Trimming left V 6 bases short and J 2 bases short, with 13 bases between. This CDR3 contains 14 residues. The CDR3 loop is CASRDNAENYGYTF. The CDR3 bases are TGTGCCAGCAGAGACAATGCCGAGAACTATGGCTACACCTTC.

This rearrangement joins TRBV9 to TRBJ1-3, with 10 nucleotides matching TRBD1. The trim removed 3 bases at V and 3 bases at J, leaving 0 bases unmatched. Per the germline V gene, CDR1 is SGDLS and CDR2 is YYNGEE. The CDR3 is 14 residues long. The DNA for the CDR3 is TGTGCCAGCAGCGGGACAGGGGGTGGAAACACCATATATTTT. Translating gives CASSGTGGGNTIYF. Variable domain in full (rest from reference TRBV9 and TRBJ1-3): DSGVTQTPKHLITATGQRVTLRCSPRSGDLSVYWYQQSLDQGLQFLIQYYNGEERAKGNILERFSAQQFPDLHSELNLSSLELGDSALYFCASSGTGGGNTIYFGEGSWLTVV.

This clone occurred once. The chain joins TRBV19 to TRBJ1-1; 7 bases are shared with TRBD1. CDR1 and CDR2 (germline): LNHDA, SQIVND (reference sequence). The CDR3 has 12 amino acids. J gave up 11 bases and V 3 bases, and 6 bases lay outside the gene matches. This chain's CDR3 is CASSIGDRAAFF. CDR3 DNA sequence: TGTGCCAGTAGTATCGGAGACAGGGCGGCTTTCTTT.

V gene TRBV19 combines with J gene TRBJ1-1; 7 bases are a match to TRBD1. There are 14 residues in the CDR3. After removal of 6 bases from V and 6 bases from J, the junction contained 10 bases not matched to a gene. Per germline, CDR1 LNHDA and CDR2 SQIVND (reference sequence). This CDR3 reads CASSQSRDSPEAFF. Written as DNA, the CDR3 is TGTGCCAGTAGCCAATCCCGGGACAGCCCTGAAGCTTTCTTT.

The rearrangement joins TRBV15 to TRBJ2-1; 9 bases line up with TRBD2. The CDR3 is 17 residues long. Germline trimming cut 5 bases from V and 2 bases from J; bases unmatched to any gene: 10. Germline CDR1 and CDR2: LNHNV and YYDKDF (reference sequence). The CDR3 sequence: CATSPTPGTSPYNEQFF. CDR3 coding DNA: TGTGCCACCAGCCCTACTCCCGGGACTAGCCCCTACAATGAGCAGTTCTTC.

CDR3: CASSQNPGQGTYTEAFF. For the CDR3, the DNA is TGTGCCAGCAGCCAAAACCCGGGACAGGGGACCTACACTGAAGCTTTCTTT. The chain uses TRBV4-2 and TRBJ1-1; 10 bases line up with TRBD1. Germline V gives CDR1 LGHNA, CDR2 YNFKEQ. V shed 2 bases and J 3 bases; nucleotides not matched to a gene: 9. The CDR3 has 17 amino acids.

This rearrangement joins TRBV29-1 to TRBJ1-2, with D maybe TRBD1 (6 bases). The CDR3 is 14 residues long. Trimming shortened V by 0 bases and J by 8 bases, and 16 bases separated the two germline ends. Germline-derived CDR1 and CDR2 are SQVTM and ANQGSEA. The CDR3 sequence: CSVEDPPGEEGYTF. The DNA of the CDR3 is TGCAGCGTTGAAGATCCCCCAGGGGAAGAAGGCTACACCTTC.

The V call is TRBV6-6, the J call TRBJ1-2; TRBD1 agrees at 7 bases. Looked up from germline, CDR1 is MNHNY and CDR2 is SVGAGI (reference sequence). This CDR3 has 15 residues. V shed 7 bases, J shed 0 bases, and the junction held 8 bases outside the gene matches. The DNA for the CDR3 is TGTGCCAGCATTACCGGACAGGCTTCTAACTATGGCTACACCTTC. This sequence encodes CASITGQASNYGYTF.

In this sample, this clone turned up a few times. The genes are TRBV10-3 and TRBJ2-7; D not certain. The CDR3 consists of 15 residues. Trimming took off 4 bases at V and 0 bases at J, with 13 bases between the two ends. Germline CDR1 ENHRY, CDR2 SYGVKD. The CDR3 loop is CAISAQSQSSYEQYF. CDR3 sequence (DNA): TGTGCCATCAGTGCACAATCGCAAAGCTCCTACGAGCAGTACTTC.

This chain's CDR3 is CASGAGTGVSSTEAFF. CDR3 nucleotides: TGCGCCAGCGGAGCTGGGACAGGGGTGTCGAGCACTGAAGCTTTCTTT. V and J are TRBV5-1 and TRBJ1-1; 10 positions match TRBD1. Trimming took 7 bases from V and 4 from J; bases not matched to a gene: 13. Germline values: CDR1 SGHRS, CDR2 YFSETQ. The CDR3 extends over 16 amino acids. The whole variable domain, remainder taken from reference TRBV5-1 and TRBJ1-1, is KAGVTQTPRYLIKTRGQQVTLSCSPISGHRSVSWYQQTPGQGLQFLFEYFSETQRNKGNFPGRFSGRQFSNSRSEMNVSTLELGDSALYLCASGAGTGVSSTEAFFGQGTRLTVV.

The chain links TRBV7-9 to TRBJ2-3; D might be TRBD1 (5 bases). Per germline, CDR1 SEHNR and CDR2 FQNEAQ (reference sequence). The CDR3 loop spans 14 amino acids. With 8 bases removed from V and 2 bases from J, the gap between germline ends came to 14 bases. The CDR3 reads CASRAGQTTDTQYF. Written as DNA, the CDR3 is TGTGCCAGCCGGGCAGGGCAAACCACAGATACGCAGTATTTT.

This chain links TRBV12-3 or TRBV12-4 with TRBJ1-1; no clear D. Trimming took 7 bases from V and 4 from J, leaving 13 bases between them. This CDR3 has 13 residues. The CDR3 DNA sequence: TGTGCCAGCATCCCCGGGCGGGGCACTGAAGCTTTCTTT. Protein sequence: CASIPGRGTEAFF.

This clone was counted only a few times. The chain carries TRBV7-6 and TRBJ1-4, with D possibly being TRBD1 (6 bases). Germline V lookup: CDR1 SGHVS, CDR2 FNYEAQ. V lost 5 bases and J lost 8, with 12 bases in between. The CDR3 sequence is 13 residues long. DNA of the CDR3: TGTGCCAGCAGCATTGGACAGCCGGAAAAACTGTTTTTT. Amino acids: CASSIGQPEKLFF.

This clone was counted once. The chain uses TRBV30 and TRBJ2-3, with D maybe TRBD2 (6 bases). This CDR3 is 16 amino acids long. The V end lost 1 base, the J end lost 3 bases, and 17 bases lay between the germline ends. Germline CDR1 and CDR2: GTSNPN and SVGIG (reference sequence). CDR3 coding DNA: TGTGCCTGGAGTGGGCGACAGCCGGGGGTAACAGATACGCAGTATTTT. This gives the protein CAWSGRQPGVTDTQYF.

This clone was counted once. V is TRBV5-8 and J is TRBJ1-5; D is undetermined. In germline, CDR1 is SGHTS, CDR2 YDEGEE. Trimming cost V 2 bases and J 3 bases, with 12 bases left between them. The CDR3 has 15 residues. In nucleotides, the CDR3 is TGTGCCAGCAGCTTTCCTCGACACATCAATCAGCCCCAGCATTTT. Translating gives CASSFPRHINQPQHF.

The V gene is TRBV7-3, the J gene TRBJ1-1; D is uncertain. Germline V lookup: CDR1 SGHTA, CDR2 FQGTGA. Trimming removed 2 bases from V and 6 bases from J, with 13 bases in between. This CDR3 contains 14 residues. CDR3 coding DNA: TGTGCCAGCAGCTTATCATTCGAGAGGGCTGAAGCTTTCTTT. Translated: CASSLSFERAEAFF.

This chain uses TRBV19 with TRBJ1-5; D is unclear. Germline assignment: CDR1 LNHDA and CDR2 SQIVND (reference sequence). CDR3 length equals 16 residues. V was clipped by 4 bases and J by 1 base, with 14 bases between them. The CDR3 DNA follows: TGTGCCAGTAGTAAGAGACATGGTAAGAGCAATCAGCCCCAGCATTTT. Residues: CASSKRHGKSNQPQHF.

The chain joins TRBV2 to TRBJ1-5; 11 bases map to TRBD1. The CDR3 runs 14 residues. With V trimmed by 5 bases and J by 6 bases, 3 bases remained unmatched. Per the germline V gene, CDR1 is SNHLY and CDR2 is FYNNEI. CDR3 region: CASSIGQGAQPQHF. In DNA form, the CDR3 reads TGTGCCAGCAGTATTGGACAGGGGGCTCAGCCCCAGCATTTT.

This clone appeared a few times. V and J are TRBV3-1 (or the pseudogene TRBV3-2) and TRBJ2-7, with TRBD2 identical over 7 bases. The CDR3 has 13 amino acids. The junction had 3 bases not matched to a gene; V was cut back by 4 bases and J by 3 bases. Germline V gene lookup returns CDR1 LGHDT and CDR2 YNNKEL (reference sequence). CDR3 residues: CASSPASGYEQYF. The CDR3 DNA sequence: TGTGCCAGCAGCCCGGCTAGCGGCTACGAGCAGTACTTC.

The gene calls are TRBV6-5 and TRBJ2-7, with 7 bases matching TRBD1. The V gene end was trimmed by 6 bases and the J gene end by 5 bases; junction bases not matched to a gene: 13. The CDR3 consists of 15 residues. CDR1 and CDR2 from the germline V gene are MNHEY and SVGAGI. The CDR3 DNA follows: TGTGCCAGCAGAAAAACGGGACAGTCTACCCACGAGCAGTACTTC. This encodes CASRKTGQSTHEQYF.